The following is a TCR beta chain sequence with its context. The CDR3 runs to 14 residues. Germline V gene data show CDR1 as SGHDT and CDR2 as YYEEEE. V lost 1 base and J lost 4, with 11 bases in between. The record originates from a study of blood T cell repertoires in COVID-19. About the study: The study drew acute and convalescent COVID-19 samples from the United States, Italy and Spain. In each case, the material was cDNA or gDNA derived from T cells, B-cell-depleted T cells, or PBMCs.

Under the authors' procedure: Scientists estimated how many nucleated cells there were by amplifying reference gene primers. Some clones are missing from TCRdb's copy, which holds only in-frame ones; the method was immunoSEQ multiplex PCR. That table is the source of V, J and clone size, and D and trimming were worked out from the DNA. The repertoire holds roughly 97,000 clones, with roughly 80% as singletons. The sequenced sample consisted of peripheral blood. The chain combines TRBV5-6 with TRBJ1-1, with unresolved D. The clonotype was recovered from a man in his sixties with acute or convalescent COVID-19. Here the CDR3 DNA reads TGTGCCAGCAGCTTGAGTGGCAGACTCACTGAAGCTTTCTTT. Protein product: CASSLSGRLTEAFF.